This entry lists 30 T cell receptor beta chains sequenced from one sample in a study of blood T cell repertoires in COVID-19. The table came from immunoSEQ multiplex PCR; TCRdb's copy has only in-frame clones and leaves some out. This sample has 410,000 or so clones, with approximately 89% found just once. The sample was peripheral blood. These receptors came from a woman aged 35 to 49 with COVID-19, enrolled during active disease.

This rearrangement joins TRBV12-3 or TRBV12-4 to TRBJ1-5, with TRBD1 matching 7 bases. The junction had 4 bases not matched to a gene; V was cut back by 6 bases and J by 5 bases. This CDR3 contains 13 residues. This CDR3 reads CASRRGHDQPQHF. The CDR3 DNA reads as TGTGCCAGCAGGAGGGGGCATGATCAGCCCCAGCATTTT.

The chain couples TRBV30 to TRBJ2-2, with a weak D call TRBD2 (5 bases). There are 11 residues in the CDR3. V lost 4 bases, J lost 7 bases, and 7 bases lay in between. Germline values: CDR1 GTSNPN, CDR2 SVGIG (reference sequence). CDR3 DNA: TGTGCCTGGAAGAGCGGCGGGGAGCTGTTTTTT. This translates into CAWKSGGELFF.

CDR3 in DNA: TGTGCCAGCAGGCGTCTTTCCTCACCCCTCCACTTT. It specifies CASRRLSSPLHF. This rearrangement joins TRBV12-3 or TRBV12-4 to TRBJ1-6; the D is unclear. Trimming pared 6 bases from V and 10 bases from J, leaving 10 bases between. CDR3 length equals 12 residues.

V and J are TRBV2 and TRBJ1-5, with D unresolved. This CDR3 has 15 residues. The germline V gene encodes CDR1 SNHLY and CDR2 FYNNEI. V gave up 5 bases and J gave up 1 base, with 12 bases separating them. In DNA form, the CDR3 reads TGTGCCAGCAGTCTCTGGACGGGAAGCAATCAGCCCCAGCATTTT. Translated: CASSLWTGSNQPQHF.

CDR3 residues: CASSEQGVAAEAFF. The CDR3 coding sequence is TGTGCCAGCAGCGAGCAGGGGGTTGCGGCTGAAGCTTTCTTT. This chain joins TRBV7-9 and TRBJ1-1, with 7 bases identical to TRBD1. V was pared by 5 bases and J by 6 bases, with 9 bases of the junction left unmatched. The CDR3 runs to 14 residues. Per the germline V gene, CDR1 is SEHNR and CDR2 is FQNEAQ (reference sequence).

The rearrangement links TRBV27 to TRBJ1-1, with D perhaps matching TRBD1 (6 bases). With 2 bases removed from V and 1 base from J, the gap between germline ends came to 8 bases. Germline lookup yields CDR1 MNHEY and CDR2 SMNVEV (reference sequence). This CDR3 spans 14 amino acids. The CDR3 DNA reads TGTGCCAGCAGTTTAAGACAGGCGAACACTGAAGCTTTCTTT. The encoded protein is CASSLRQANTEAFF.

The CDR3 protein is CASSLVPGQGMNTEAFF. CDR3 nucleotide sequence: TGTGCCAGCAGCCTGGTGCCGGGACAGGGGATGAACACTGAAGCTTTCTTT. This rearrangement joins TRBV28 to TRBJ1-1; 10 positions agree with TRBD1. The CDR3 extends over 17 amino acids. The V segment lost 6 bases and the J segment 0 bases; nucleotides outside the gene matches: 10. Looked up from germline, CDR1 is MDHEN and CDR2 is SYDVKM.

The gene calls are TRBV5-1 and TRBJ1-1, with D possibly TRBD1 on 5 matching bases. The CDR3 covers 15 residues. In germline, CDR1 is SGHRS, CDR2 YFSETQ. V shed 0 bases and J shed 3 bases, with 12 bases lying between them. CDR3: CASSLAGPGDTEAFF. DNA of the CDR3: TGCGCCAGCAGCTTGGCAGGGCCGGGCGACACTGAAGCTTTCTTT.

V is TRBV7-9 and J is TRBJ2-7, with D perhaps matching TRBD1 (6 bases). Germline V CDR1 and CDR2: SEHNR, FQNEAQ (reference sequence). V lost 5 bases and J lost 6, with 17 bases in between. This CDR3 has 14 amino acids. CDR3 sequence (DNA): TGTGCCAGCAGCCCACCGTCTACAGGGTCCGAGCAGTACTTC. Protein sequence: CASSPPSTGSEQYF. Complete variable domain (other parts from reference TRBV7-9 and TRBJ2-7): DTGVSQNPRHKITKRGQNVTFRCDPISEHNRLYWYRQTLGQGPEFLTYFQNEAQLEKSRLLSDRFSAERPKGSFSTLEIQRTEQGDSAMYLCASSPPSTGSEQYFGPGTRLTVT.

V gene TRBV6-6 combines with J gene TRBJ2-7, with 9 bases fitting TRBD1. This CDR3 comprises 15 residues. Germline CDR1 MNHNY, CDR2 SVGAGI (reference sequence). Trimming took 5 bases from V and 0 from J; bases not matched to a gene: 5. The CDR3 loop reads CASSLTGGTSYEQYF. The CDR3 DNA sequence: TGTGCCAGCAGTCTGACAGGGGGTACCTCCTACGAGCAGTACTTC.

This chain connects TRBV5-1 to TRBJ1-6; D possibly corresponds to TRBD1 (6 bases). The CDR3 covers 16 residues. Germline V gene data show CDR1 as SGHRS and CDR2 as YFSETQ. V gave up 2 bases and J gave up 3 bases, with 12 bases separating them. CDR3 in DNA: TGCGCCAGCAGCTTACTGACAGGCCTCTATAATTCACCCCTCCACTTT. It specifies CASSLLTGLYNSPLHF.

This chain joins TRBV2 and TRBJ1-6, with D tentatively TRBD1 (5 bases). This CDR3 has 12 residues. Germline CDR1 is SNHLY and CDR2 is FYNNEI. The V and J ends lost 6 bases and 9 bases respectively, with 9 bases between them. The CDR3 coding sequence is TGTGCCAGCAGGGGGGGTGGTTCACCCCTCCACTTT. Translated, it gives CASRGGGSPLHF.

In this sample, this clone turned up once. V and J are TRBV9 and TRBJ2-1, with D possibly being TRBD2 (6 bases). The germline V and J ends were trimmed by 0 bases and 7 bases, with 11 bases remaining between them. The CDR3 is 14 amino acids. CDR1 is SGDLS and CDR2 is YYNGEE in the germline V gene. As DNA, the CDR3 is TGTGCCAGCAGCGTAGGGGTGGGGGGAAATGAGCAGTTCTTC. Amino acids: CASSVGVGGNEQFF. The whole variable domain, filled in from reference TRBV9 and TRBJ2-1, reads DSGVTQTPKHLITATGQRVTLRCSPRSGDLSVYWYQQSLDQGLQFLIQYYNGEERAKGNILERFSAQQFPDLHSELNLSSLELGDSALYFCASSVGVGGNEQFFGPGTRLTVL.

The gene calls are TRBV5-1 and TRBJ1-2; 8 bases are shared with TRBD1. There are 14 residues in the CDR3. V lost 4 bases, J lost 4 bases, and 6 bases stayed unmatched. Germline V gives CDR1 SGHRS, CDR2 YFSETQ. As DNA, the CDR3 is TGCGCCAGCAGCCCGACAGGGGCTAGCTATGGCTACACCTTC. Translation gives CASSPTGASYGYTF.

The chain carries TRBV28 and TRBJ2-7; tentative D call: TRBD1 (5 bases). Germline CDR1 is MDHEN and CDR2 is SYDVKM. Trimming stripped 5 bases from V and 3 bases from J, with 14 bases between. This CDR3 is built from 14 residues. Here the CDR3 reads CASSASTVSYEQYF. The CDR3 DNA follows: TGTGCCAGCAGTGCTTCGACAGTGAGCTACGAGCAGTACTTC.

This chain's CDR3 is CAISESGTSGSYNEQFF. The CDR3 nucleotides are TGTGCCATCAGTGAGTCAGGGACTAGCGGGAGCTACAATGAGCAGTTCTTC. This rearrangement joins TRBV10-3 to TRBJ2-1, with 14 nucleotides matching TRBD2. V lost 0 bases and J lost 3; bases outside the gene matches: 1. Germline V CDR1 and CDR2: ENHRY, SYGVKD. The CDR3 is made up of 17 amino acids.

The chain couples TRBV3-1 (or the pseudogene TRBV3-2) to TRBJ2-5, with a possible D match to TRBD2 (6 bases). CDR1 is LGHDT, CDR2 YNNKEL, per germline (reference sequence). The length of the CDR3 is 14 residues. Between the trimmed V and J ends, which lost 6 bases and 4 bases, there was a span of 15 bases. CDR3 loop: CASRELAVSETQYF. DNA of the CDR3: TGTGCCAGCAGGGAACTAGCAGTGTCAGAGACCCAGTACTTC.

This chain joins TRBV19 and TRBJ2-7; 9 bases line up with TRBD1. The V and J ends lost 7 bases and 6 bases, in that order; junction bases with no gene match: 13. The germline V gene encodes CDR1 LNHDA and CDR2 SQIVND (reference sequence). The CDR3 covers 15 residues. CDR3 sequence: CASTDGGQGLTEQYF. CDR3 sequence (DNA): TGTGCCAGTACCGATGGGGGACAGGGCCTTACCGAGCAGTACTTC.

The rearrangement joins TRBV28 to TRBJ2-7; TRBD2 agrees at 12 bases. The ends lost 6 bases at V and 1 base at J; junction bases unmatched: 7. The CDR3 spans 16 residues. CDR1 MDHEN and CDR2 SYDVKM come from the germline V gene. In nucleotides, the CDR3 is TGTGCCAGCAGCGAAACCGGACTAGCGGGATCCTACGAGCAGTACTTC. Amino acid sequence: CASSETGLAGSYEQYF.

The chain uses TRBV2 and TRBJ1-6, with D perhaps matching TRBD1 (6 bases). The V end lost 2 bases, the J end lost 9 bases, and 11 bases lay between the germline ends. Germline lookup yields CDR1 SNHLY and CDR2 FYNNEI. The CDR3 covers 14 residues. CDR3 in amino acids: CASSEQGIFSPLHF. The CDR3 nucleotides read TGTGCCAGCAGTGAACAGGGGATATTTTCACCCCTCCACTTT.

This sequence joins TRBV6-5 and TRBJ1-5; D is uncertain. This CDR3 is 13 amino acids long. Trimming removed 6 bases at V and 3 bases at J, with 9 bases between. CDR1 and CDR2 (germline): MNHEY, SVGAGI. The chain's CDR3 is CASRQNLNQPQHF. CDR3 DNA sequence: TGTGCCAGCAGACAAAACCTCAATCAGCCCCAGCATTTT.

CDR3 DNA: TGCGCCAGCAGCCAGGACAGGACCTTCTCTGGAAACACCATATATTTT. Translating it yields CASSQDRTFSGNTIYF. The V and J genes are TRBV4-3 and TRBJ1-3; TRBD1 aligns across 7 bases. This CDR3 has 16 amino acids. Germline V gives CDR1 LGHNA, CDR2 YSLEER. With 3 bases clipped from V and 0 bases from J, the junction kept 5 bases outside the gene matches.

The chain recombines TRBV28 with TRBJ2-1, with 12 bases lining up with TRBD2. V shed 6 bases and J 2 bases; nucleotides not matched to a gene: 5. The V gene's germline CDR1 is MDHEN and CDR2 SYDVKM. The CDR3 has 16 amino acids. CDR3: CASRLAGGPAYNEQFF. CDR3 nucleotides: TGTGCCAGCAGGCTAGCGGGAGGGCCTGCCTACAATGAGCAGTTCTTC.

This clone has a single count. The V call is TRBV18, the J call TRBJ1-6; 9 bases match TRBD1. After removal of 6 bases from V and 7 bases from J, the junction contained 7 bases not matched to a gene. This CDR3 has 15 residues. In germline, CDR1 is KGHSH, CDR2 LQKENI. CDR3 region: CASSQGTGTNSPLHF. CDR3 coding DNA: TGTGCCAGCTCGCAAGGGACAGGGACGAATTCACCCCTCCACTTT.

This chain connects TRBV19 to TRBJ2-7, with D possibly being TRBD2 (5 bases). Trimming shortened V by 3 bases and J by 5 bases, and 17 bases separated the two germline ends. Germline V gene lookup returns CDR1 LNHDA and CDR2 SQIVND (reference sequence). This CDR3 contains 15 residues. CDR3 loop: CASSIRAGLLHEQYF. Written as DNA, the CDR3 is TGTGCCAGTAGTATTCGGGCGGGTCTTCTCCACGAGCAGTACTTC.

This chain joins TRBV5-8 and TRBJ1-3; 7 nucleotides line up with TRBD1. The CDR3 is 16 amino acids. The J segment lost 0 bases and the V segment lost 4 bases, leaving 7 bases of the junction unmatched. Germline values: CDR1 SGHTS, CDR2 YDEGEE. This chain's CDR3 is CASSTDRTYSGNTIYF. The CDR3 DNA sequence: TGTGCCAGCAGCACGGACAGGACCTACTCTGGAAACACCATATATTTT.

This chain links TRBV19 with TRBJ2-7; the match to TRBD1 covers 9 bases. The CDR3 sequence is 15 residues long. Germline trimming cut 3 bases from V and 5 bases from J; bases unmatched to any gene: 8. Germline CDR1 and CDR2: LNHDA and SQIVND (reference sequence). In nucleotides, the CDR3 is TGTGCCAGTAGTATGATCACAGGGGGCGGACACGAGCAGTACTTC. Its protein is CASSMITGGGHEQYF.

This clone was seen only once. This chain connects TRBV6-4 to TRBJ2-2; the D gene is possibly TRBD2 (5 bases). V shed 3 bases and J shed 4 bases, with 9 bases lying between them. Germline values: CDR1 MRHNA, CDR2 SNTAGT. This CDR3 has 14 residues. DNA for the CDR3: TGTGCCAGCAGTGAAACGGCGGGCACCGGGGAGCTGTTTTTT. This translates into CASSETAGTGELFF.

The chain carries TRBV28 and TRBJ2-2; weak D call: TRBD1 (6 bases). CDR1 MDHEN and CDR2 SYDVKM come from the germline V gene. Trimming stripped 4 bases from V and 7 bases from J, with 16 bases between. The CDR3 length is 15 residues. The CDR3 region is CASSYSQGTGGELFF. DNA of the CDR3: TGTGCCAGCAGTTATTCCCAGGGGACGGGCGGGGAGCTGTTTTTT. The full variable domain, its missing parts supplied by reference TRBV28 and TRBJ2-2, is DVKVTQSSRYLVKRTGEKVFLECVQDMDHENMFWYRQDPGLGLRLIYFSYDVKMKEKGDIPEGYSVSREKKERFSLILESASTNQTSMYLCASSYSQGTGGELFFGEGSRLTVL.

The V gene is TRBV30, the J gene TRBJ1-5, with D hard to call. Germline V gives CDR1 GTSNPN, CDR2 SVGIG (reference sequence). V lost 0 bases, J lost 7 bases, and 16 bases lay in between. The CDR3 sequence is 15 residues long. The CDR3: CAWSVLGPTEQPQHF. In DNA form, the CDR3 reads TGTGCCTGGAGTGTACTTGGGCCCACGGAACAGCCCCAGCATTTT.